These T cell receptor beta chains were read from a single sample in a study of CD8 T cells in Susac syndrome. Each CDR3 protein is one row after TCRdb ran MiXCR on the immunoSEQ multiplex PCR reads. The sample lists about 130,000 distinct CDR3 sequences; under 95% were seen once. The sequenced material came from CD8+ T cells from PBMCs. The receptors originated from a human donor with multiple sclerosis. Both conserved end residues are trimmed from each CDR3. Fields, in order: CDR3 length, J gene, V gene, CDR3 protein.

13	TRBJ2-5	TRBV15	ATSRDLGTGETQY
10	TRBJ2-5	TRBV6-5	ASEGTGETQY
14	TRBJ2-4	TRBV5-1	ASSGGLALAKNIQY
10	TRBJ2-7	TRBV7-2	ASSPDVYEQY
13	TRBJ1-5	TRBV9	ASSFGTGPNQPQH
12	TRBJ1-2	TRBV30	AWDGGQGLYGYT
8	TRBJ2-2	TRBV30	AWKSGELF
11	TRBJ1-5	TRBV5-6	ASSLGGHQPQH
16	TRBJ2-4	TRBV4-3	ASSHQGLAGAAKNIQY
17	TRBJ2-1	TRBV7-9	ASSLPTRDPQKEYNEQF
13	TRBJ1-1	TRBV18	ASSHAGLRYTEAF
15	TRBJ1-5	TRBV21-1	ASTIDRGKTGNQPQH
11	TRBJ1-1	TRBV30	AWALGGRTEAF
13	TRBJ2-3	TRBV12-3/TRBV12-4	ASRPGLEWADTQY
10	TRBJ2-1	TRBV6-1	ASSGGTTEQF
12	TRBJ2-3	TRBV13	ASTRWKGADTQY
13	TRBJ2-2	TRBV3-1	AAQSLFANTGELF
8	TRBJ2-7	TRBV20-1	SAPGPGQY
11	TRBJ2-7	TRBV7-9	ASRPGSSYEQY
14	TRBJ2-5	TRBV11-2	ASSDRVGTGVETQY
11	TRBJ1-1	TRBV27	ASSLGLRTEAF
13	TRBJ1-2	TRBV19	ASSPGTDTNYGYT
11	TRBJ1-4	TRBV30	AWIGQGNEKLF
11	TRBJ1-2	TRBV10-3	AINPGRLYGYT
13	TRBJ2-1	TRBV6-5	ASSYSVAGGNEQF
14	TRBJ2-7	TRBV12-3/TRBV12-4	ASSSFPGQGLNEQY
13	TRBJ2-2	TRBV2	ASSEGTTNTGELF
11	TRBJ1-5	TRBV19	ASSWTLSQPQH
13	TRBJ1-5	TRBV11-2	ASSLAGESNQPQH
11	TRBJ2-3	TRBV10-2	ASGGGFTDTQY
12	TRBJ2-2	TRBV23-1	ASFGTSFTGELF
13	TRBJ1-1	TRBV27	ASSLFPGTGTEAF
13	TRBJ1-1	TRBV19	ASSQGQALSSEAF
14	TRBJ2-2	TRBV7-8	ASSLYRDRNTGELF
11	TRBJ2-3	TRBV27	ASASGNPDTQY
14	TRBJ1-6	TRBV6-1	ASSLGQGGGNSPLH
10	TRBJ2-7	TRBV27	ASRGLENEQY
11	TRBJ1-5	TRBV18	ASSPVRDQPQH
14	TRBJ1-3	TRBV27	ASRSISYSGGNTIY
14	TRBJ2-6	TRBV7-9	ASSLPRGDGANVLT
10	TRBJ1-1	TRBV6-5	ASSYPNTEAF
13	TRBJ1-1	TRBV30	AYNRDVKMNTEAF
10	TRBJ2-7	TRBV20-1	SAPDFSYEQY
11	TRBJ2-2	TRBV5-6	ASSPDLIGELF
12	TRBJ2-5	TRBV6-2/TRBV6-3	ASSYAGFQETQY
14	TRBJ1-1	TRBV6-4	ASSDWGQMMNTEAF
11	TRBJ2-1	TRBV7-9	ASSGPSYNEQF
11	TRBJ2-5	TRBV6-2/TRBV6-3	ASSDYPEETQY
12	TRBJ2-7	TRBV28	ASSGTRALHEQY
13	TRBJ2-3	TRBV3-1	ASSPWRRQGDTQY
14	TRBJ1-1	TRBV27	ASRLTGTGRNTEAF
11	TRBJ2-1	TRBV6-5	ASGTTSYNEQF
13	TRBJ2-1	TRBV9	ASSVGGASYNEQF
10	TRBJ2-7	TRBV29-1	SVTTGPYEQY
14	TRBJ2-7	TRBV27	ASSLNSGSSKYEQY
13	TRBJ2-1	TRBV20-1	SATGTSLSKDEQF